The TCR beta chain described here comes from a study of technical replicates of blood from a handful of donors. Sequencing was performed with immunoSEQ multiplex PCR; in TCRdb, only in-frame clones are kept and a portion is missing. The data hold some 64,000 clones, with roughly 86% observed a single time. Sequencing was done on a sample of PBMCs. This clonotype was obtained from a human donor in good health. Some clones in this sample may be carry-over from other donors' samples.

Written as DNA, the CDR3 is TGCGCCAGCAGCTTTAACGACAGGTCCTACGAGCAGTACTTC. It encodes CASSFNDRSYEQYF. This sequence joins TRBV5-1 and TRBJ2-7, with a weak D call TRBD1 (6 bases). CDR1 and CDR2 (germline): SGHRS, YFSETQ. The CDR3 runs to 14 residues. V dropped 2 bases and J dropped 1 base, with 10 bases sitting between them.